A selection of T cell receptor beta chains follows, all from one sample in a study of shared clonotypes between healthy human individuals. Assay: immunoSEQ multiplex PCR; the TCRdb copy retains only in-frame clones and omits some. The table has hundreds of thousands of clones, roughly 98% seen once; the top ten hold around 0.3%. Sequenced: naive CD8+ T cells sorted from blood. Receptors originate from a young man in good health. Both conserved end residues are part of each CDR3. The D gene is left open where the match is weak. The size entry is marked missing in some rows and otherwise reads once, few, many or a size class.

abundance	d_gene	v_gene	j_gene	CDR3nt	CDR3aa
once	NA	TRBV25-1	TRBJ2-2	TGTGCCAGCAAAGGGGGGGAGCTGTTTTTT	CASKGGELFF
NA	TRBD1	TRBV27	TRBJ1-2	TGTGCCAGCAGTTTCGGACAGGGGGGGAGCGGCTACACCTTC	CASSFGQGGSGYTF
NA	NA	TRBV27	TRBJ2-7	TGTGCCAGCAGTTTCCAACAGGGTAGCCACGAGCAGTACTTC	CASSFQQGSHEQYF
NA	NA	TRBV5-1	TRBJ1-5	TGCGCCAGCAGCAGCAGGGGTGGCCAGCCCCAGCATTTT	CASSSRGGQPQHF
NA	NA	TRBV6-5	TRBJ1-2	TGTGCCAGCAGTTACTCACAAGGGGCCGGTGGCTACACCTTC	CASSYSQGAGGYTF
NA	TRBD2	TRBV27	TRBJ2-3	TGTGCCAGCTCGACTAGCGCGAGCACAGATACGCAGTATTTT	CASSTSASTDTQYF
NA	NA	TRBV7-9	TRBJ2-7	TGTGCCAGCAGCTTAGATATACTTAGGGGCTCCCACGAGCAGTACTTC	CASSLDILRGSHEQYF
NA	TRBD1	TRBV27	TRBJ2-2	TGTGCCAGCAGTTTATCACAGGGGGACATTTCCGGGGAGCTGTTTTTT	CASSLSQGDISGELFF
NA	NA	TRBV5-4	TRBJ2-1	TGTGCCAGCAGCTCCCGGGGGAACAATGAGCAGTTCTTC	CASSSRGNNEQFF
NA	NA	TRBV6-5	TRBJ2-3	TGTGCCAGCGGCCAGATGTGGGATACGCAGTATTTT	CASGQMWDTQYF
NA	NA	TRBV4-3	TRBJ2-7	TGCGCCAGCAGCCAAGAGGAAGGCGAAAACTACGAGCAGTACTTC	CASSQEEGENYEQYF
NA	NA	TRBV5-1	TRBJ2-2	TGCGCCAGCAGCTTGGCGCTAGGGGCCACCGGGGAGCTGTTTTTT	CASSLALGATGELFF
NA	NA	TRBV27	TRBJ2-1	TGTGCCAGCAACCCCCGGCTCCGGATGAATGAGCAGTTCTTC	CASNPRLRMNEQFF
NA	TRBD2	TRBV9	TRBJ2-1	TGTGCCGTCGCGGGACTAGCGGGCAATGAGCAGTTCTTC	CAVAGLAGNEQFF
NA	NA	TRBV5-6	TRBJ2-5	TGTGCCAGTGGGGAGGACCAAGAGACCCAGTACTTC	CASGEDQETQYF
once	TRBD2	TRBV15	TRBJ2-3	TGTGCCACCAGCACCGTCGGGGGGGAGGAAACAGATACGCAGTATTTT	CATSTVGGEETDTQYF
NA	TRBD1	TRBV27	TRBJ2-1	TGTGCCAGCAGTTCAGCATGGGACAGCAATGAGCAGTTCTTC	CASSSAWDSNEQFF
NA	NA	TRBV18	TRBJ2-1	TGTGCCAGCTCACCACCAGGTCCAGGGCGGATAAACTACAATGAGCAGTTCTTC	CASSPPGPGRINYNEQFF
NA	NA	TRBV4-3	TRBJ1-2	TGCGCCAGCAGCCAAGATGGGGGAACGAACTATGGCTACACCTTC	CASSQDGGTNYGYTF
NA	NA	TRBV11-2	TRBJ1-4	TGTGCCAGCAGCTCCCAACGAGGCGTTGATATGTTTTTT	CASSSQRGVDMFF
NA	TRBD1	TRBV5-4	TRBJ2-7	TGTGCCAGCAGCGGGGACAGAGCCTACGAGCAGTACTTC	CASSGDRAYEQYF
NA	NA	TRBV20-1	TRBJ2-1	TGCAGTGTCATCAATGAGCAGTTCTTC	CSVINEQFF
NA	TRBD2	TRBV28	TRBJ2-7	TGTGCCAGCAGTTTATTTCCTAGCGGGGGGAGCTCCTACGAGCAGTACTTC	CASSLFPSGGSSYEQYF
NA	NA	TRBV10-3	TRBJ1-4	TGTGCCATCAGTGCCAGAGGCGGGGCGGATGAAAAACTGTTTTTT	CAISARGGADEKLFF
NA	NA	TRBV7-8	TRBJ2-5	TGTGCCAGCAGCTTAGAGACACTACAAGAGACCCAGTACTTC	CASSLETLQETQYF
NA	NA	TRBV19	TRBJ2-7	TGTGCCAGTAGTATCTCAGGACCTACCTACGAGCAGTACTTC	CASSISGPTYEQYF
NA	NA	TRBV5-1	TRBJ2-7	TGCGCCAGCACCGGGTCCGACTCCTACGAGCAGTACTTC	CASTGSDSYEQYF
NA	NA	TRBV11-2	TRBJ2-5	TGTGCCAGCAGCCCACTTTCGAAAGAGACCCAGTACTTC	CASSPLSKETQYF
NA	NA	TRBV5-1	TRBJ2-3	TGCGCCAGCAGCCTGGGGTTCACAGATACGCAGTATTTT	CASSLGFTDTQYF
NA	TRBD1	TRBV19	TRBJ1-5	TGTGCCACTAAAACGTGGGACAGGGACAATCAGCCCCAGCATTTT	CATKTWDRDNQPQHF
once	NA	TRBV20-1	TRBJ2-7	TGCAGTGCTAGGGGGATTTACGAGCAGTACTTC	CSARGIYEQYF
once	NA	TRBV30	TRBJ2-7	TGTTCTATAGCGGAAAGCTCCTACGAGCAGTACTTC	CSIAESSYEQYF
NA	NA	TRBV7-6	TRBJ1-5	TGTGCCAGCAGCCAGGACCCCAATCAGCCCCAGCATTTT	CASSQDPNQPQHF
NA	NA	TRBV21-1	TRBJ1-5	TGTGCCAGCAGCCTCTTTTCAAATAAGTCAGAGAGCAATCAGCCCCAGCATTTT	CASSLFSNKSESNQPQHF
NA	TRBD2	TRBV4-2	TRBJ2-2	TGTGCCAGCAGCCAATTATTAGCGGGAGACACCGGGGAGCTGTTTTTT	CASSQLLAGDTGELFF
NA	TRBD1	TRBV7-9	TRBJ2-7	TGTGCCAGCAGCCCGGACAGGGTCCCCTACGAGCAGTACTTC	CASSPDRVPYEQYF
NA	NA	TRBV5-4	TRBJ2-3	TGTGCCAGCAGCTTGGCCCCCTTTGGAGATACGCAGTATTTT	CASSLAPFGDTQYF
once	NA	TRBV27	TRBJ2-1	TGTGCCAGCAGTCGAACAGGGTCCATGGGCAATGAGCAGTTCTTC	CASSRTGSMGNEQFF
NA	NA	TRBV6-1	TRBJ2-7	TGTGCCAGCAGTGAAGCGTGGGCCTACGAGCAGTACTTC	CASSEAWAYEQYF
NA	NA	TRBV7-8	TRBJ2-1	TGTGCCAGCAGCCCTCCGGGAAGATACAATGAGCAGTTCTTC	CASSPPGRYNEQFF
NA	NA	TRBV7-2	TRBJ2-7	TGTGCCAGCAGCTTGGCCGCTGGAGGAGGAGAGCAGTACTTC	CASSLAAGGGEQYF
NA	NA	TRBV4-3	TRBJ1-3	TGCGCCAGCAGCCAAGATTTGACCTCTGGAAACACCATATATTTT	CASSQDLTSGNTIYF
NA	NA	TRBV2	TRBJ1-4	TGTGCCAGCACGGTGATGGACGGAAATGAAAAACTGTTTTTT	CASTVMDGNEKLFF
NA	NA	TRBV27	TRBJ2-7	TGTGCCAGCAGTTTTGCTGGGGGACCCTACGAGCAGTACTTC	CASSFAGGPYEQYF
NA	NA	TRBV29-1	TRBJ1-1	TGCAGCGTTGGTGGGGCAGCCCCCTCGGATGGGAACACTGAAGCTTTCTTT	CSVGGAAPSDGNTEAFF
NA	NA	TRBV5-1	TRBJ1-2	TGCGCCAGCAGCTTGAGCGGCACCCTCTATGGCTACACCTTC	CASSLSGTLYGYTF
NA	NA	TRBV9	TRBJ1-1	TGTGCCAGCAGCACCGGAATGAACACTGAAGCTTTCTTT	CASSTGMNTEAFF
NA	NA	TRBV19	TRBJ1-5	TGTGCCAGTAGTATACAATCTGCGAGAGGCAATCAGCCCCAGCATTTT	CASSIQSARGNQPQHF
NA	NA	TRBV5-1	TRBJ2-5	TGCGCCAGCAGCTTGGCTGTTACGGGTCAAGAGACCCAGTACTTC	CASSLAVTGQETQYF
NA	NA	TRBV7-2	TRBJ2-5	TGTGCCAGCAGCTACCCCAACAGAGAAGGGGAAGAGACCCAGTACTTC	CASSYPNREGEETQYF
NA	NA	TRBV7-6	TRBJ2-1	TGTGCCAGCAGCTTAGCGGCGGGCCTAGCCGCCTACAATGAGCAGTTCTTC	CASSLAAGLAAYNEQFF
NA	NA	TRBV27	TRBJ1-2	TGTGCCAGCAGAACACAGGGAGCCTATGGCTACACCTTC	CASRTQGAYGYTF
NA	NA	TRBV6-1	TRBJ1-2	TGTGCCAGCAGTGAATTTGCCGGGAACTATGGCTACACCTTC	CASSEFAGNYGYTF